This T cell receptor (beta chain) is from a study of blood T cell repertoires in COVID-19. Study details: Donors in the United States, Italy and Spain gave samples during acute or convalescent COVID-19. Nucleic acid was either cDNA or gDNA, and it came from T cells, B-cell-depleted T cells, or PBMCs.

Recruitment covered about two dozen US areas and drew participants whose ages spanned roughly 18 to 89 years. CDR1 is SGHRS, CDR2 YFSETQ, per germline. There are 13 residues in the CDR3. The V end was cut by 1 base, the J end by 0 bases, with 5 bases between. In the original analysis: Nucleated cell counts were estimated from reference gene primer amplification. Some clones are missing from TCRdb's copy, which holds only in-frame ones; the method was immunoSEQ multiplex PCR. That table is the source of V, J and clone size, and D and trimming were worked out from the DNA. The sample holds under 150,000 clones, approximately 84% seen once.

The chain links TRBV5-1 to TRBJ2-7, with unresolved D. The sample consisted of PBMCs or T cells enriched from blood (not recorded which). The clonotype comes from a middle-aged man in a cohort exposed to, infected with or recovered from COVID-19 (not recorded which). The CDR3 sequence: CASSLSSSYEQYF. As DNA, the CDR3 is TGCGCCAGCAGCTTGAGTAGCTCCTACGAGCAGTACTTC.